This T cell receptor (beta chain) originates from a study of cytomegalovirus exposure and HLA in healthy donors. Study outcomes and limitations: According to a later analysis, donors in an Asian-associated ancestry cluster reportedly had fewer N-insertions than the roughly 720-donor mean. Within an earlier analysis, most TCR beta V segments proved productive either about 87% or about 30% of the time. As a later analysis revealed, most CMV-associated TCR beta chains appeared HLA-restricted. Some TCR beta chains (over 150 of them) were listed as cytomegalovirus-associated.

Amplification used 60 Vbeta primers and 13 Jbeta primers. TCRdb keeps only in-frame clones here, not all; method: immunoSEQ multiplex PCR. The repertoire includes around 150,000 clones, 70% to 85% of them detected once, and 1.4% sits in the top ten. Of note for this clone: Its antigen is not known.

Germline V gene lookup returns CDR1 MNHNS and CDR2 SASEGT. There are 13 residues in the CDR3. V was pared by 6 bases and J by 1 base, with 10 bases between. Sequencing was performed on PBMCs. The chain joins TRBV6-1 to TRBJ2-7, with a tentative D call TRBD1 (6 bases). The TCR originated in a man aged 30-40 years in good health and CMV-seropositive. The CDR3 loop reads CASSSGQSYEQYF. The DNA of the CDR3 is TGTGCCAGCAGCTCGGGACAATCCTACGAGCAGTACTTC.